The 31 T cell receptor beta chains below were found in one sample sequenced in a study of blood T cell repertoires in COVID-19. Sequencing was performed with immunoSEQ multiplex PCR; in TCRdb, only in-frame clones are kept and a portion is missing. The sample lists some 340,000 clones; roughly 85% were seen once. The sequenced material came from peripheral blood. The receptor set was obtained from a woman aged 18-30 years with acute or convalescent COVID-19.

The chain links TRBV24-1 to TRBJ2-1; 14 bases agree with TRBD2. Per germline, CDR1 KGHDR and CDR2 SFDVKD. The CDR3 sequence is 19 residues long. V shed 6 bases, J shed 2 bases, and the junction held 11 bases outside the gene matches. The CDR3 reads CATSPSGLAGERTYNEQFF. In DNA form, the CDR3 reads TGTGCCACCAGTCCCTCGGGACTAGCGGGAGAGAGGACCTACAATGAGCAGTTCTTC.

The rearrangement uses TRBV19 and TRBJ2-3; 14 bases are a match to TRBD2. V lost 5 bases to trimming and J lost 3 bases; unmatched junction nucleotides: 13. The CDR3 runs 19 residues. The germline CDR1 and CDR2 sequences are LNHDA and SQIVND (reference sequence). The CDR3 coding sequence is TGTGCCAGTAGTCCATACCAGCGGACTAGCGGGAGGTTAACAGATACGCAGTATTTT. It translates to CASSPYQRTSGRLTDTQYF.

Comment on this clone: A much larger clone lies one base from this, so it may be a read error. The CDR3 DNA reads TGTGCCAGCAGCTTAGCGGGGGGGCGAGCAGATACGCAGTATTTT. Encoded protein: CASSLAGGRADTQYF. V and J are TRBV11-2 and TRBJ2-3; TRBD2 agrees at 8 bases. Germline CDR1 SGHAT, CDR2 FQNNGV. Germline trimming cut 1 base from V and 4 bases from J; bases unmatched to any gene: 4. This CDR3 comprises 15 residues.

The rearrangement joins TRBV3-1 (or the pseudogene TRBV3-2) to TRBJ2-7; 13 nucleotides align to TRBD2. CDR3 length: 15 amino acids. Germline CDR1 reads LGHDT; CDR2 reads YNNKEL (reference sequence). Unmatched junction bases numbered 5, after V lost 4 bases and J lost 5 bases. CDR3 DNA sequence: TGTGCCAGCAGCCCTTCTGGGACTAGCGGGAACGAGCAGTACTTC. Residues: CASSPSGTSGNEQYF.

This chain links TRBV6-5 with TRBJ2-7, with TRBD1 identical over 7 bases. Germline CDR1 reads MNHEY; CDR2 reads SVGAGI. The CDR3 extends over 13 amino acids. V trimming: 10 bases; J trimming: 2 bases; junction bases outside the gene matches: 8. The CDR3 spells CATSIDRAYEQYF. CDR3 nucleotide sequence: TGTGCCACCAGCATAGACAGGGCCTACGAGCAGTACTTC.

The chain carries TRBV5-1 and TRBJ2-3; D possibly corresponds to TRBD2 (5 bases). The V end was cut by 1 base, the J end by 2 bases, with 8 bases between. Germline V gene sequence: CDR1 SGHRS, CDR2 YFSETQ. This CDR3 is built from 14 residues. CDR3 nucleotides: TGCGCCAGCAGCTTGTCTAGCTTCACAGATACGCAGTATTTT. Its protein product is CASSLSSFTDTQYF.

This chain's CDR3 is CASSLGTGGDYGYTF. For the CDR3, the DNA is TGTGCCAGCAGCCTCGGGACAGGGGGCGACTATGGCTACACCTTC. The genes are TRBV7-6 and TRBJ1-2; 12 bases are a match to TRBD1. V lost 5 bases and J lost 3; bases outside the gene matches: 4. Looked up from germline, CDR1 is SGHVS and CDR2 is FNYEAQ. CDR3 length: 15 residues. Variable domain in full (rest from reference TRBV7-6 and TRBJ1-2): GAGVSQSPRYKVTKRGQDVALRCDPISGHVSLYWYRQALGQGPEFLTYFNYEAQQDKSGLPNDRFSAERPEGSISTLTIQRTEQRDSAMYRCASSLGTGGDYGYTFGSGTRLTVV.

The chain has TRBV19 and TRBJ1-6; D gene unclear. CDR3 length equals 16 residues. The V end was cut by 7 bases, the J end by 1 base, with 14 bases between. The V gene's germline CDR1 is LNHDA and CDR2 SQIVND (reference sequence). CDR3 region: CASNGGGGSYNSPLHF. The CDR3, as DNA: TGTGCCAGTAATGGCGGCGGAGGATCCTATAATTCACCCCTCCACTTT.

V is TRBV4-1 and J is TRBJ2-7, with TRBD1 as a possible D gene (5 bases). The V and J ends lost 1 base and 1 base respectively, with 11 bases between them. Germline-derived CDR1 and CDR2 are MGHRA and YSYEKL. The CDR3 covers 15 residues. The CDR3, as DNA: TGCGCCAGCAGCCAAGTTATCGACAGATCCTACGAGCAGTACTTC. Encoded protein: CASSQVIDRSYEQYF.

This CDR3 reads CASSFRQGIQAFF. CDR3 coding DNA: TGCGCCAGCAGCTTTAGACAGGGAATCCAGGCTTTCTTT. This chain joins TRBV5-1 and TRBJ1-1, with 7 bases aligning to TRBD1. There are 13 residues in the CDR3. With 2 bases clipped from V and 11 bases from J, the junction kept 9 bases outside the gene matches. CDR1 and CDR2 from the germline V gene are SGHRS and YFSETQ.

The chain recombines TRBV5-6 with TRBJ2-1; no firm D call. Germline V gives CDR1 SGHDT, CDR2 YYEEEE. The V end was cut by 0 bases, the J end by 8 bases, with 6 bases between. This CDR3 has 12 amino acids. CDR3 residues: CASSLAGDEQFF. The CDR3 coding sequence is TGTGCCAGCAGCTTGGCAGGCGATGAGCAGTTCTTC.

The chain couples TRBV18 to TRBJ2-1, with 8 bases identical to TRBD1. The CDR3 is 18 residues long. Germline V gene sequence: CDR1 KGHSH, CDR2 LQKENI. The V gene end was trimmed by 6 bases and the J gene end by 0 bases; junction bases not matched to a gene: 13. The CDR3 DNA sequence: TGTGCCAGCTCGCGACGTATTCGACAGGGGAGCTCCTACAATGAGCAGTTCTTC. This encodes CASSRRIRQGSSYNEQFF.

The rearrangement links TRBV28 to TRBJ2-7; D is ambiguous. Trimming stripped 2 bases from V and 7 bases from J, with 18 bases between. Germline CDR1 MDHEN, CDR2 SYDVKM. The CDR3 sequence is 15 residues long. The CDR3 DNA follows: TGTGCCAGCAGTTTAATTTTGGAAGGTCTGGAGGAGCAGTACTTC. Translation gives CASSLILEGLEEQYF.

The J gene is TRBJ1-2, the V gene TRBV7-8; D possibly corresponds to TRBD1 (5 bases). Germline loops: CDR1 SGHVS, CDR2 FQNEAQ. Trimming removed 5 bases at V and 0 bases at J, with 25 bases between. The CDR3 is 19 residues long. The CDR3 DNA follows: TGTGCCAGCAGCCCTCTAAGGGGCGCTCAGGATCAAGCTAACTATGGCTACACCTTC. It is translated as CASSPLRGAQDQANYGYTF.

The V gene is TRBV29-1, the J gene TRBJ1-1; D unresolved. This CDR3 contains 15 residues. The V gene's germline CDR1 is SQVTM and CDR2 ANQGSEA. V lost 7 bases, J lost 3 bases, and 21 bases lay in between. The CDR3 sequence: CSAGTLIVRDTEAFF. DNA of the CDR3: TGCAGCGCCGGCACTCTCATCGTGCGGGACACTGAAGCTTTCTTT. Based on the CDR3 plus reference TRBV29-1 and TRBJ1-1, the full variable domain is SAVISQKPSRDICQRGTSLTIQCQVDSQVTMMFWYRQQPGQSLTLIATANQGSEATYESGFVIDKFPISRPNLTFSTLTVSNMSPEDSSIYLCSAGTLIVRDTEAFFGQGTRLTVV.

The V call is TRBV11-3, the J call TRBJ1-5, with D hard to call. CDR3 length equals 14 residues. Germline loops: CDR1 SGHNT, CDR2 YENEEA. Trimming removed 3 bases at V and 4 bases at J, with 10 bases between. Written as DNA, the CDR3 is TGTGCCAGCAGCTTTCACAGCACAAATCAGCCCCAGCATTTT. It codes for CASSFHSTNQPQHF.

The J gene is TRBJ2-7, the V gene TRBV7-2, with 7 positions matching TRBD1. V lost 2 bases and J lost 3; bases outside the gene matches: 7. CDR1 is SGHTA and CDR2 is FQGNSA in the germline V gene. This CDR3 contains 15 residues. In DNA, the CDR3 is TGTGCCAGCAGCTTACGACAGGGAGTGGGCTACGAGCAGTACTTC. Translated: CASSLRQGVGYEQYF. The whole variable domain, remainder taken from reference TRBV7-2 and TRBJ2-7, is GAGVSQSPSNKVTEKGKDVELRCDPISGHTALYWYRQSLGQGLEFLIYFQGNSAPDKSGLPSDRFSAERTGGSVSTLTIQRTQQEDSAVYLCASSLRQGVGYEQYFGPGTRLTVT.

This clone was detected only once. CDR3 amino acids: CASSQGHGVYEQYF. The CDR3 DNA follows: TGTGCCAGCAGCCAGGGTCATGGGGTCTACGAGCAGTACTTC. The J gene is TRBJ2-7, the V gene TRBV2; a possible D gene is TRBD1 (5 bases). From germline, CDR1 is SNHLY and CDR2 FYNNEI. V was shortened by 6 bases and J by 3 bases, with 15 bases between the two germline ends. CDR3 length: 14 amino acids.

This clone has just a few counts. The chain recombines TRBV5-1 with TRBJ1-1; D perhaps matches TRBD1 (5 bases). Germline V gene lookup returns CDR1 SGHRS and CDR2 YFSETQ. This CDR3 is built from 14 residues. V was pared by 3 bases and J by 1 base, with 10 bases between. The CDR3 bases are TGCGCCAGCAGCTCAGACGGGGGGAACACTGAAGCTTTCTTT. Encoded protein: CASSSDGGNTEAFF. The whole variable domain, remainder taken from reference TRBV5-1 and TRBJ1-1, is KAGVTQTPRYLIKTRGQQVTLSCSPISGHRSVSWYQQTPGQGLQFLFEYFSETQRNKGNFPGRFSGRQFSNSRSEMNVSTLELGDSALYLCASSSDGGNTEAFFGQGTRLTVV.

The J gene is TRBJ1-4, the V gene TRBV28; 9 nucleotides match TRBD1. CDR1 and CDR2 (germline): MDHEN, SYDVKM. Trimming removed 2 bases from V and 6 bases from J; junction bases left unmatched: 4. The CDR3 loop spans 15 amino acids. In nucleotides, the CDR3 is TGTGCCAGCAGTTTAAGCGGGACAGGGTATGAAAAACTGTTTTTT. Protein: CASSLSGTGYEKLFF.

The chain links TRBV15 to TRBJ1-2; 9 bases match TRBD1. The germline V gene encodes CDR1 LNHNV and CDR2 YYDKDF (reference sequence). This CDR3 has 16 amino acids. V shed 1 base and J 6 bases; nucleotides not matched to a gene: 9. The CDR3 loop reads CATSRGPVDRGDGYTF. The CDR3 bases are TGTGCCACCAGCAGAGGGCCTGTGGACAGGGGAGATGGCTACACCTTC.

The chain links TRBV28 to TRBJ2-5; 7 positions match TRBD1. Trimming at V came to 5 bases and at J to 2 bases, leaving 8 bases not matched to a gene. The CDR3 has 15 residues. Germline lookup yields CDR1 MDHEN and CDR2 SYDVKM. In nucleotides, the CDR3 is TGTGCCAGCAGTATCCCGCGACAGGGACAAGAGACCCAGTACTTC. It specifies CASSIPRQGQETQYF.

The chain recombines TRBV7-9 with TRBJ2-5, with D uncertain. The germline CDR1 and CDR2 sequences are SEHNR and FQNEAQ (reference sequence). V was pared by 7 bases and J by 5 bases, with 14 bases between. This CDR3 region has 13 residues. CDR3: CASIPPTEETQYF. In DNA form, the CDR3 reads TGTGCCAGCATCCCCCCAACTGAGGAGACCCAGTACTTC.

The CDR3 DNA follows: TGCGCCAGCAGCTGGACAGGGGGCTCGACTAATGAAAAACTGTTTTTT. Protein: CASSWTGGSTNEKLFF. The rearrangement links TRBV5-1 to TRBJ1-4; 11 bases are shared with TRBD1. CDR3 size: 16 residues. Losses at the gene ends were 3 bases for V and 2 bases for J; bases not matched to a gene: 3. Per the germline V gene, CDR1 is SGHRS and CDR2 is YFSETQ.

This sequence joins TRBV18 and TRBJ1-5, with no clear D. The CDR3 spans 13 residues. Germline V gene data show CDR1 as KGHSH and CDR2 as LQKENI. V was shortened by 6 bases and J by 8 bases, with 14 bases between the two germline ends. The chain's CDR3 is CASSPGRTEPQHF. The CDR3 nucleotides read TGTGCCAGCTCCCCCGGGAGGACGGAGCCCCAGCATTTT.

V is TRBV6-4 and J is TRBJ2-1; 7 nucleotides align to TRBD1. This CDR3 spans 15 amino acids. V dropped 0 bases and J dropped 2; count of bases not matched to a gene: 1. Germline CDR1 MRHNA, CDR2 SNTAGT. The CDR3 region is CASSDSQGPYNEQFF. As DNA, the CDR3 is TGTGCCAGCAGTGACTCACAGGGGCCCTACAATGAGCAGTTCTTC.

V and J are TRBV2 and TRBJ2-1; 7 bases match TRBD2. This CDR3 is built from 14 residues. The germline gives CDR1 SNHLY, CDR2 FYNNEI. With 4 bases clipped from V and 4 bases from J, the junction kept 4 bases outside the gene matches. The DNA of the CDR3 is TGTGCCAGCAGTGCCACTAGCGAGTACAATGAGCAGTTCTTC. As protein: CASSATSEYNEQFF.

The gene calls are TRBV11-2 and TRBJ1-3; D perhaps matches TRBD1 (6 bases). The CDR3 spans 14 residues. The germline CDR1 and CDR2 sequences are SGHAT and FQNNGV. The V gene lost 6 bases and the J gene lost 1 base, with 10 bases spanning the gap. CDR3 amino acids: CASSTQGSGNTIYF. The DNA for the CDR3 is TGTGCCAGCAGTACACAGGGATCTGGAAACACCATATATTTT.

CDR3 region: CASSGTDSGNTIYF. The CDR3 DNA sequence: TGTGCCAGCAGCGGGACAGACTCTGGAAACACCATATATTTT. V gene TRBV7-6 combines with J gene TRBJ1-3; TRBD1 matches at 7 bases. J lost 0 bases, V lost 5 bases, and 1 base had no gene match. Germline V CDR1 and CDR2: SGHVS, FNYEAQ. This CDR3 has 14 amino acids.

The J gene is TRBJ2-2, the V gene TRBV9, with TRBD2 matching over 7 bases. Germline trimming cut 0 bases from V and 2 bases from J; bases unmatched to any gene: 4. The length of the CDR3 is 16 residues. The germline V gene has CDR1 SGDLS and CDR2 YYNGEE. The CDR3 loop is CASSVGIAGNTGELFF. CDR3 DNA: TGTGCCAGCAGCGTAGGAATAGCGGGTAACACCGGGGAGCTGTTTTTT.

The chain carries TRBV11-2 and TRBJ1-2, with TRBD1 matching over 8 bases. Losses at the gene ends were 2 bases for V and 7 bases for J; bases not matched to a gene: 3. Germline V gene sequence: CDR1 SGHAT, CDR2 FQNNGV. The CDR3 spans 13 residues. The CDR3 region has the DNA TGTGCCAGCAGCTTACAGGGGGCGCTTGGCTACACCTTC. This encodes CASSLQGALGYTF.